This passage covers 13 T cell receptor beta chains from one sample sequenced in a study of preoperative IRX-2 immunotherapy in early breast cancer. Treatment reported: preoperative locoregional IRX-2 cytokine immunotherapy. Sequencing used immunoSEQ multiplex PCR; TCRdb keeps in-frame clones, though not all of them. The data hold roughly 43,000 clones, with over 85% observed a single time. This sample comprised tumor tissue, obtained after IRX-2 immunotherapy. The receptors here all came from a human donor with breast cancer.

The chain recombines TRBV5-1 with TRBJ2-1; either TRBD1 or TRBD2 may fit D (5 bases each). The CDR3 sequence is 14 residues long. Trimming shortened V by 5 bases and J by 6 bases, and 15 bases separated the two germline ends. CDR1 is SGHRS and CDR2 is YFSETQ in the germline V gene. The CDR3, as DNA: TGCGCCAGCAGTTTTGACTCGGGGCCCAATGAGCAGTTCTTC. The encoded protein is CASSFDSGPNEQFF.

The V gene is TRBV6-6, the J gene TRBJ1-5; D might be TRBD1 (5 bases). This CDR3 is 16 amino acids long. V was clipped by 7 bases and J by 3 bases, with 19 bases between them. Germline CDR1 is MNHNY and CDR2 is SVGAGI (reference sequence). CDR3 in DNA: TGTGCCAGCACTCCCTCCGGGGACGGCTACAATCAGCCCCAGCATTTT. Translating gives CASTPSGDGYNQPQHF.

Concerning this clone itself: Relative to the germline gene, one junction end is altered; a read error may explain this. J is TRBJ2-7 and V is TRBV7-9, with D possibly TRBD2 on 5 matching bases. CDR1 is SEHNR, CDR2 FQNEAQ, per germline (reference sequence). CDR3 length: 13 amino acids. CDR3 DNA: TGTGCCAGCAGCATAGCCCTCGCGGGCGAGCAGTACTTC. Translated, it gives CASSIALAGEQYF.

This clone has a single count. V is TRBV7-9 and J is TRBJ1-6; 10 bases line up with TRBD1. V lost 3 bases, J lost 9 bases, and 2 bases stayed unmatched. CDR1 is SEHNR, CDR2 FQNEAQ, per germline (reference sequence). The CDR3 consists of 14 residues. DNA for the CDR3: TGTGCCAGCAGCTTGGGGACAGGGGTTTCACCCCTCCACTTT. The encoded protein is CASSLGTGVSPLHF.

The rearrangement links TRBV29-1 to TRBJ1-1, with D tentatively TRBD1 (6 bases). Germline CDR1 reads SQVTM; CDR2 reads ANQGSEA. The CDR3 totals 12 residues. V lost 6 bases to trimming and J lost 1 base, with 9 bases between them. The CDR3 coding sequence is TGCAGCGTAAGACAGGCGAACACTGAAGCTTTCTTT. This gives the protein CSVRQANTEAFF.

CDR3 sequence: CASSIQGGITEAFF. The CDR3 region has the DNA TGTGCCAGCAGTATACAGGGGGGGATTACTGAAGCTTTCTTT. The J gene is TRBJ1-1, the V gene TRBV2; 8 nucleotides line up with TRBD1. The V and J ends lost 5 bases and 5 bases, in that order; junction bases with no gene match: 7. CDR3 length: 14 residues. Looked up from germline, CDR1 is SNHLY and CDR2 is FYNNEI.

The gene calls are TRBV19 and TRBJ2-1, with a possible D match to TRBD2 (7 bases). The germline gives CDR1 LNHDA, CDR2 SQIVND (reference sequence). This CDR3 comprises 15 residues. The V gene lost 5 bases and the J gene lost 0 bases, with 11 bases spanning the gap. In DNA, the CDR3 is TGTGCCAGTAGTGGGCGGGGGCCCTCCTACAATGAGCAGTTCTTC. Translating gives CASSGRGPSYNEQFF.

This clone appeared a single time. V is TRBV28 and J is TRBJ1-2; D unresolved. Germline CDR1 and CDR2: MDHEN and SYDVKM. V was shortened by 2 bases and J by 3 bases, with 7 bases between the two germline ends. CDR3 length: 13 residues. The CDR3 here is CASSLGLHYGYTF. In DNA, the CDR3 is TGTGCCAGCAGTTTAGGCCTTCACTATGGCTACACCTTC.

This chain uses TRBV7-3 with TRBJ2-7; 12 bases map to TRBD1. The J segment lost 0 bases and the V segment lost 4 bases, leaving 13 bases of the junction unmatched. The CDR3 runs 19 residues. CDR1 is SGHTA, CDR2 FQGTGA, per germline. The chain's CDR3 is CASSSGRDRGPLSSYEQYF. CDR3 nucleotide sequence: TGTGCCAGCAGCTCGGGACGGGACAGGGGGCCCTTGAGCTCCTACGAGCAGTACTTC.

The chain couples TRBV27 to TRBJ1-6, with 7 positions matching TRBD1. V shed 8 bases, J shed 10 bases, and the junction held 17 bases outside the gene matches. The CDR3 length is 16 residues. Germline V gene data show CDR1 as MNHEY and CDR2 as SMNVEV (reference sequence). The CDR3 DNA reads TGTGCCAGCGGACTTCGGACCGGGACCAGGGGGTCACCCCTCCACTTT. Residues: CASGLRTGTRGSPLHF.

The chain is built from TRBV7-8 and TRBJ2-7; D may be TRBD1 or TRBD2 (6 bases each). The CDR3 contains 16 residues. V lost 5 bases and J 2 bases, leaving 19 bases between the germline ends. Germline V lookup: CDR1 SGHVS, CDR2 FQNEAQ. The CDR3 here is CASSPRDGGRPYEQYF. As DNA, the CDR3 is TGTGCCAGCAGCCCCCGTGATGGGGGGCGCCCCTACGAGCAGTACTTC.

The chain links TRBV15 to TRBJ2-6, with 9 bases fitting TRBD1. Germline V CDR1 and CDR2: LNHNV, YYDKDF (reference sequence). The CDR3 length is 18 residues. The trim removed 6 bases at V and 4 bases at J, leaving 13 bases unmatched. This CDR3 is CATSNQQGASRGANVLTF. The CDR3 DNA follows: TGTGCCACCAGTAACCAACAGGGGGCCTCGAGGGGGGCCAACGTCCTGACTTTC.

J is TRBJ2-3 and V is TRBV28; 12 bases are shared with TRBD2. Looked up from germline, CDR1 is MDHEN and CDR2 is SYDVKM. The CDR3 is 16 residues long. V trimming: 3 bases; J trimming: 6 bases; junction bases outside the gene matches: 7. The CDR3 protein is CASSLTSGGFRDTQYF. The DNA of the CDR3 is TGTGCCAGCAGTTTGACTAGCGGGGGATTTCGGGATACGCAGTATTTT.